The clone carrying this T cell receptor beta chain was counted many times. Its antigen remains unknown. This sample was included in a study of early T cells in non-severe SARS-CoV-2 infection. Broader study findings: VDJdb matching skewed toward anti-spike CD8 responses, missing private and CD4 specificities.

Unique molecular identifiers tagged individual cDNA molecules. In TCRdb, the 5' RACE reads were re-called with MiXCR into one record per CDR3 protein. The sample consists of about 28,000 distinct CDR3 sequences, about 4.5% of them appearing once. This CDR3 has 14 amino acids. Trimming took off 2 bases at V and 5 bases at J, with 11 bases between the two ends. The V and J genes are TRBV12-3 or TRBV12-4 and TRBJ2-3; D may be TRBD1 (5 bases). The TCR sequence derives from an adult who was a healthcare worker with PCR-confirmed SARS-CoV-2 infection or an uninfected control (not recorded which). The source was whole blood, collected at baseline. The CDR3 protein is CASSLFGGQDTQYF. Here the CDR3 DNA reads TGTGCCAGCAGTTTATTCGGCGGACAAGATACGCAGTATTTT.